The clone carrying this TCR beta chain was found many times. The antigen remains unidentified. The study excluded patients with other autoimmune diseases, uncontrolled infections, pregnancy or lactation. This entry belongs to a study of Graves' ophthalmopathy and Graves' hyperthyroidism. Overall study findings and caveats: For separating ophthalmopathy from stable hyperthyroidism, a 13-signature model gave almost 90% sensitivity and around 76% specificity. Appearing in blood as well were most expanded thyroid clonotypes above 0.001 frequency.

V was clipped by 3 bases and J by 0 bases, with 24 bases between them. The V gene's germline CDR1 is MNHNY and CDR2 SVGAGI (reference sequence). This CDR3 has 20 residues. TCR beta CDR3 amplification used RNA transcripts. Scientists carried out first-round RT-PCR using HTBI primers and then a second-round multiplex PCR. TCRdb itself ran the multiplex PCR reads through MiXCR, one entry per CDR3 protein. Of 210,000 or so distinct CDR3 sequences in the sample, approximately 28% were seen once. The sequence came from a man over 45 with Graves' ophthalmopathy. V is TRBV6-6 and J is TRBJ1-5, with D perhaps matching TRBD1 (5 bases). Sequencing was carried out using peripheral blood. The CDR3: CASSYSEAGRPTGSNQPQHF. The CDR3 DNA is TGTGCCAGCAGTTATTCCGAGGCAGGGCGCCCTACGGGTAGCAATCAGCCCCAGCATTTT.